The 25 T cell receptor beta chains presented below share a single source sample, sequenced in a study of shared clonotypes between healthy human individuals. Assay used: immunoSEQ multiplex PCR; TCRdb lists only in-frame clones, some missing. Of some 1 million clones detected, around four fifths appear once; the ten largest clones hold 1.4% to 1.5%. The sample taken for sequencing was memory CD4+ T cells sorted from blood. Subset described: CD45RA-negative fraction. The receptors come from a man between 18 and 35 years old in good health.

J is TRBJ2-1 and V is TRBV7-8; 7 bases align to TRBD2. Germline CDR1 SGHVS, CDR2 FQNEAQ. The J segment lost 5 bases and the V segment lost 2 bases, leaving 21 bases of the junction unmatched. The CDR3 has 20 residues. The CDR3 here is CASSLRPRGITAGFNNEQFF. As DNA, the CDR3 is TGTGCCAGCAGCTTACGGCCTCGAGGCATAACAGCGGGGTTCAACAATGAGCAGTTCTTC.

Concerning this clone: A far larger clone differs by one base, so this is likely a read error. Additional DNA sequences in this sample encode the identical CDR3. The CDR3 reads CASSLEGLAYNEQFF. In nucleotides, the CDR3 is TGTGCCAGCAGCTTGGAGGGGCTAGCCTACAATGAGCAGTTCTTC. The rearrangement uses TRBV5-6 and TRBJ2-1, with D perhaps TRBD1 (5 bases). Germline CDR1 and CDR2: SGHDT and YYEEEE. The CDR3 is made up of 15 amino acids. Trimming left V 0 bases short and J 2 bases short, with 9 bases between.

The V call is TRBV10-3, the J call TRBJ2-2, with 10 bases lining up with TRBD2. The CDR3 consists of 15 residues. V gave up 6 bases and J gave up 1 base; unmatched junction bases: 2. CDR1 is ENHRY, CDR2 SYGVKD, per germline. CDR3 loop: CAIRVAGGNTGELFF. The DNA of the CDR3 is TGTGCCATCAGGGTAGCGGGAGGGAACACCGGGGAGCTGTTTTTT.

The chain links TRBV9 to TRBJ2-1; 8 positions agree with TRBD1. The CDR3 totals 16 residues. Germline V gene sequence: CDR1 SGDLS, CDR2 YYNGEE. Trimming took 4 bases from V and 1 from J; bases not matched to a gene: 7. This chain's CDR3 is CASSTQGALSYNEQFF. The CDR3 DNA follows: TGTGCCAGCAGCACCCAGGGGGCCTTATCCTACAATGAGCAGTTCTTC.

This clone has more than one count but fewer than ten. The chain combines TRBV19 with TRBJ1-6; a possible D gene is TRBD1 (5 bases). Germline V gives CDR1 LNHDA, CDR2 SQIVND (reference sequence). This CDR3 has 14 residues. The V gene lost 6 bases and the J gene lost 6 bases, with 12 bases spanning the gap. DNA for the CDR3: TGTGCCAGTAGCCCCACGGGGGGTAATTCACCCCTCCACTTT. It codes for CASSPTGGNSPLHF.

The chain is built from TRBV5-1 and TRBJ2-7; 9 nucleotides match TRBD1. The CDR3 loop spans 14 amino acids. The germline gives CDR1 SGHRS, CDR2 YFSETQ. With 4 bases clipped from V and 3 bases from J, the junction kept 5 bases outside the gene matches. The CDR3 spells CASSPDRGNYEQYF. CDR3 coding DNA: TGCGCCAGCAGCCCGGACAGGGGTAACTACGAGCAGTACTTC.

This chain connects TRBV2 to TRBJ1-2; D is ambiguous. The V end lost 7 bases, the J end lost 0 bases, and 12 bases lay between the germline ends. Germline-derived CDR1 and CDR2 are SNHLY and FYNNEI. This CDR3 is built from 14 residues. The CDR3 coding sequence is TGTGCCAGCACCTCCCCTGGGACTAACTATGGCTACACCTTC. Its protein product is CASTSPGTNYGYTF. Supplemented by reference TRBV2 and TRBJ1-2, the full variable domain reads EPEVTQTPSHQVTQMGQEVILRCVPISNHLYFYWYRQILGQKVEFLVSFYNNEISEKSEIFDDQFSVERPDGSNFTLKIRSTKLEDSAMYFCASTSPGTNYGYTFGSGTRLTVV.

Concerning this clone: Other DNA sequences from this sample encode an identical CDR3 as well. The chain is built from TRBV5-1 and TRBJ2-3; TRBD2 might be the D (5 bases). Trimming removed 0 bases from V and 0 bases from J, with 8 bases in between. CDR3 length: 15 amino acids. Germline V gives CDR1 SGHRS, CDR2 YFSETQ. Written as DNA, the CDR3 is TGCGCCAGCAGCTTGGGGGGAGTTAGCACAGATACGCAGTATTTT. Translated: CASSLGGVSTDTQYF.

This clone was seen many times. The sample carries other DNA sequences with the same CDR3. The CDR3 loop reads CASSDRTYEQYF. The CDR3 nucleotides read TGTGCCAGCAGTGACAGAACCTACGAGCAGTACTTC. V is TRBV2 and J is TRBJ2-7, with D unresolved. Trimming left V 3 bases short and J 2 bases short, with 5 bases between. In germline, CDR1 is SNHLY, CDR2 FYNNEI. This CDR3 has 12 residues.

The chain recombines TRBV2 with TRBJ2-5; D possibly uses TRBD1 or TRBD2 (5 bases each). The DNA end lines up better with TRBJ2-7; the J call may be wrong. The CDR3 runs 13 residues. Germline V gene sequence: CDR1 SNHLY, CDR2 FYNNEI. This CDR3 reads CASTTGLAYEQYF. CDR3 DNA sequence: TGTGCCAGCACGACGGGGCTGGCCTACGAGCAGTACTTC.

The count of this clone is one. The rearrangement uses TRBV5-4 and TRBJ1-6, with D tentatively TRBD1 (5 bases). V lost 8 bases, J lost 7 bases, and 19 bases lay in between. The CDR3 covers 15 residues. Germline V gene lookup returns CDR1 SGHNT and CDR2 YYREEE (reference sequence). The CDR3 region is CASSQPGTDNSPLHF. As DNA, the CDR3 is TGTGCCAGTTCCCAACCCGGGACCGACAATTCACCCCTCCACTTT.

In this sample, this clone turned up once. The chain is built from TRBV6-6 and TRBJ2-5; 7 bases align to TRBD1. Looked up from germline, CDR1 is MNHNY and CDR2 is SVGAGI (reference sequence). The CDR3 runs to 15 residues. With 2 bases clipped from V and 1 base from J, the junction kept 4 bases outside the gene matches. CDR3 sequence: CASSYGQVPQETQYF. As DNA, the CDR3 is TGTGCCAGCAGTTACGGACAGGTGCCCCAAGAGACCCAGTACTTC.

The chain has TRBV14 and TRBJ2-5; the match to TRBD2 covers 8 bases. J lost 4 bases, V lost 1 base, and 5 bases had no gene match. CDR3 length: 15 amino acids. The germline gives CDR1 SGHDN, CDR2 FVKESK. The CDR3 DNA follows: TGTGCCAGCAGCCAAGTAGGCGGGAGGTCAGAGACCCAGTACTTC. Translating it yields CASSQVGGRSETQYF.

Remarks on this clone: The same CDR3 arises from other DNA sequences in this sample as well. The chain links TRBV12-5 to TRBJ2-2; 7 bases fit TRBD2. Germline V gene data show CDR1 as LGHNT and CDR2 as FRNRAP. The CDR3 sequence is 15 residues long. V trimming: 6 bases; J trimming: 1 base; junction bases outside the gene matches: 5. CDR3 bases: TGTGCTAGTGGCCCGAGCGGGGTGAACACCGGGGAGCTGTTTTTT. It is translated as CASGPSGVNTGELFF.

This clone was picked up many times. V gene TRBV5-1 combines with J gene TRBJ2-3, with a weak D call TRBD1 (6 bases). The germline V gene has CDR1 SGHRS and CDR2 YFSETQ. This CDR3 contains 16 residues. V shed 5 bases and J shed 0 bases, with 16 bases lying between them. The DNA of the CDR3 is TGCGCCAGCAGAAGAGGGGACATAGCTAGCACAGATACGCAGTATTTT. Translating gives CASRRGDIASTDTQYF.

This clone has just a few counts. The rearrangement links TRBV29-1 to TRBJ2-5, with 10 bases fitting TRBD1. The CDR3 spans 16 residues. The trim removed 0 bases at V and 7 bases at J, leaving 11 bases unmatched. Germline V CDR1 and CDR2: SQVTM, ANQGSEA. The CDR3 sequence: CSVEEVRDRGGWTQYF. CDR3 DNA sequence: TGCAGCGTTGAAGAAGTGCGGGACAGGGGAGGGTGGACCCAGTACTTC.

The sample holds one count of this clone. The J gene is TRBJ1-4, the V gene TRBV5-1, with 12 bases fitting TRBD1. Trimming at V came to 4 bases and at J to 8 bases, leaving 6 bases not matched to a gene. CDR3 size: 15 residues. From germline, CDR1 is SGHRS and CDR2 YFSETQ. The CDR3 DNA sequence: TGCGCCAGCAGCCCGGGACAGGGGGCAGGCGAAAAACTGTTTTTT. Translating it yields CASSPGQGAGEKLFF. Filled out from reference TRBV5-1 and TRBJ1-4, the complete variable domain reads KAGVTQTPRYLIKTRGQQVTLSCSPISGHRSVSWYQQTPGQGLQFLFEYFSETQRNKGNFPGRFSGRQFSNSRSEMNVSTLELGDSALYLCASSPGQGAGEKLFFGSGTQLSVL.

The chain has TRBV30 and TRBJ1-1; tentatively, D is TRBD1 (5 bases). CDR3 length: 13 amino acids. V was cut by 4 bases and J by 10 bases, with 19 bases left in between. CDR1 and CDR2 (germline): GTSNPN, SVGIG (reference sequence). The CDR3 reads CAWTGSGALSAFF. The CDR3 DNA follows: TGTGCCTGGACGGGCTCCGGGGCCCTCTCAGCTTTCTTT. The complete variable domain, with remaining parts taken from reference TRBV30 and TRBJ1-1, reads SQTIHQWPATLVQPVGSPLSLECTVEGTSNPNLYWYRQAAGRGLQLLFYSVGIGQISSEVPQNLSASRPQDRQFILSSKKLLLSDSGFYLCAWTGSGALSAFFGQGTRLTVV.

CDR3 amino acids: CASSDGTGASYEQYF. CDR3 DNA: TGTGCCAGCAGCGACGGGACAGGGGCCTCCTACGAGCAGTACTTC. The genes are TRBV5-6 and TRBJ2-7; 10 bases agree with TRBD1. The germline CDR1 and CDR2 sequences are SGHDT and YYEEEE. With 4 bases clipped from V and 0 bases from J, the junction kept 4 bases outside the gene matches. This CDR3 comprises 15 residues.

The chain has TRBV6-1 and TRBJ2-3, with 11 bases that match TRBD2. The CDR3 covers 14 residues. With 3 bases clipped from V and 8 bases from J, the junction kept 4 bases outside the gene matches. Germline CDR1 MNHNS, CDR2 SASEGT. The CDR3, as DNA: TGTGCCAGCAGTGACTGGGGACTAGCGGTTACGCAGTATTTT. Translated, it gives CASSDWGLAVTQYF.

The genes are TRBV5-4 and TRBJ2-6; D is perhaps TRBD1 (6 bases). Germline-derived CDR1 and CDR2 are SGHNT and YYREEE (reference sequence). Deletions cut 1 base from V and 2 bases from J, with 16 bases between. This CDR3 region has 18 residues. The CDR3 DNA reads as TGTGCCAGCAGCTTGAAACTCACAGGGCAAGCTGGGGCCAACGTCCTGACTTTC. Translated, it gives CASSLKLTGQAGANVLTF.

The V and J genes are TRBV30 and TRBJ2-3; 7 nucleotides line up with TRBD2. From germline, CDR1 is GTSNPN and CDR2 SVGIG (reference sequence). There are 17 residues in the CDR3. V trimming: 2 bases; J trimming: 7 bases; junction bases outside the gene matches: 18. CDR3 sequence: CAWSSEVASGGPNTQYF. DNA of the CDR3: TGTGCCTGGAGTTCCGAGGTGGCTAGCGGCGGCCCTAATACGCAGTATTTT.

This chain's CDR3 is CATRDSYNEQFF. The CDR3 coding sequence is TGTGCCACCCGCGACTCCTACAATGAGCAGTTCTTC. This chain connects TRBV19 to TRBJ2-1, with D hard to call. Trimming shortened V by 10 bases and J by 0 bases, and 7 bases separated the two germline ends. The CDR3 contains 12 residues. CDR1 and CDR2 (germline): LNHDA, SQIVND (reference sequence).

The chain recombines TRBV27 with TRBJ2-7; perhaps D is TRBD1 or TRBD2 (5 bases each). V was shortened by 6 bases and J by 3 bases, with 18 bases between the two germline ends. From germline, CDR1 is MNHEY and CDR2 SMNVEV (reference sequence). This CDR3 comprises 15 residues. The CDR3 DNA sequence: TGTGCCAGCAGCCTCACCTATGGGGACGGCTACGAGCAGTACTTC. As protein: CASSLTYGDGYEQYF.

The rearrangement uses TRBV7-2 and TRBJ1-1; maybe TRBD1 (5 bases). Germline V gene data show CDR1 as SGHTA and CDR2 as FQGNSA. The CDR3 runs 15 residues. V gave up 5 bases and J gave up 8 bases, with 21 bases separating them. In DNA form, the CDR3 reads TGTGCCAGCAGCCAAAGGGTAGGACAAACATTGGAAGCTTTCTTT. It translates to CASSQRVGQTLEAFF. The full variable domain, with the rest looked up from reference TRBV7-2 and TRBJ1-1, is GAGVSQSPSNKVTEKGKDVELRCDPISGHTALYWYRQSLGQGLEFLIYFQGNSAPDKSGLPSDRFSAERTGGSVSTLTIQRTQQEDSAVYLCASSQRVGQTLEAFFGQGTRLTVV.